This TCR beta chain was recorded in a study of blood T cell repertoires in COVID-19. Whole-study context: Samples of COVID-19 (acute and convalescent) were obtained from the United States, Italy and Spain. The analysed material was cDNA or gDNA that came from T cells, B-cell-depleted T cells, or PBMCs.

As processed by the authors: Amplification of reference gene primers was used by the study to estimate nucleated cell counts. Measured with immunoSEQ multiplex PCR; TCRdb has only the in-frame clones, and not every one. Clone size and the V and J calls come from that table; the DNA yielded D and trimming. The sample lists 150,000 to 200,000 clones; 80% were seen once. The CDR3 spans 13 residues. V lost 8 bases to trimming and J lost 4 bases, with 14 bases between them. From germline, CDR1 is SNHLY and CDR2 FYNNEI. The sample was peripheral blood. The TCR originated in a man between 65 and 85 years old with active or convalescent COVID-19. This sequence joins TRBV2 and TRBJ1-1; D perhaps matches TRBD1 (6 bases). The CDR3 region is CASEIGQLTEAFF. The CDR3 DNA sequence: TGTGCCAGCGAAATCGGACAGCTCACTGAAGCTTTCTTT.